This TCR beta chain was identified during a study of cytomegalovirus exposure and HLA in healthy donors. For this clone: Its antigen remains unknown.

Overall study results and limits: The dataset shows that most TCR sequences were rare, while some public TCRs occurred in many donors. CMV antigen specificity of a few CMV-associated chains was confirmed in vitro. Subsequent analysis found a tendency for first-cohort TCR clusters to co-occur within the 90 to 150 validation repertoires. The investigators catalogued some 160 TCR beta chains as cytomegalovirus-associated.

The CDR3 totals 14 residues. The ends were cut back, 5 bases at V and 5 bases at J, with 15 bases in the middle. CDR1 is MNHEY and CDR2 is SVGAGI in the germline V gene. Clones were sequenced by immunoSEQ multiplex PCR, and TCRdb holds only the in-frame ones, with some missing. The sample carries some 220,000 clones, around nine tenths recorded once. J is TRBJ2-5 and V is TRBV6-5, with D maybe TRBD1 (6 bases). This TCR was recovered from a woman between 18 and 29 years old in good health and CMV-seronegative. Sequencing was done on a sample of PBMCs. Here the CDR3 reads CASSDKGVGETQYF. CDR3 nucleotides: TGTGCCAGCAGTGACAAGGGGGTAGGGGAGACCCAGTACTTC.